Reported below is one T cell receptor beta chain. The CDR3 covers 14 residues. The V gene's germline CDR1 is MDHEN and CDR2 SYDVKM. V gave up 6 bases and J gave up 6 bases, with 15 bases separating them. The data originate from a study of control samples from healthy donors and cancer patients. Repertoires were generated with immunoSEQ multiplex PCR, while TCRdb's copy carries only in-frame clones and drops some. This table has some 120,000 clones, about 87% appearing once. The sequence was obtained from a man between 60 and 75 years old in good health. This chain links TRBV28 with TRBJ1-5, with a weak D call TRBD1 (5 bases). Sequencing was performed on blood. The DNA for the CDR3 is TGTGCCAGCAGGCCCCCAAGGGGCGGTCAGCCCCAGCATTTT. Translated, it gives CASRPPRGGQPQHF.